These 21 T cell receptor beta chains came from one sample sequenced in a study of blood T cell repertoires in COVID-19. Profiled with immunoSEQ multiplex PCR; TCRdb holds only in-frame clones, not every one. This sample yields fewer than 150,000 clones, of which approximately 80% are seen a single time; about 5.8% belongs to the top ten. The sequencing sample was made of peripheral blood. The origin of the receptors is a human donor in a cohort sampled during active COVID-19.

This clone is a singleton in its sample. The gene calls are TRBV7-2 and TRBJ1-3; the D gene is possibly TRBD1 (6 bases). The CDR3 is 13 amino acids. The germline V gene encodes CDR1 SGHTA and CDR2 FQGNSA. The V end was cut by 1 base, the J end by 8 bases, with 9 bases between. This chain's CDR3 is CASSLDRVDTIYF. The CDR3 coding sequence is TGTGCCAGCAGCTTAGACAGGGTTGACACCATATATTTT.

J is TRBJ2-5 and V is TRBV7-2; 9 bases fit TRBD1. This CDR3 contains 14 residues. J lost 5 bases, V lost 6 bases, and 7 bases had no gene match. Germline CDR1 and CDR2: SGHTA and FQGNSA. CDR3 sequence: CASRLDRGVETQYF. DNA for the CDR3: TGTGCCAGCAGGCTGGACAGGGGTGTTGAGACCCAGTACTTC.

The chain combines TRBV29-1 with TRBJ2-2; a possible D gene is TRBD1 (6 bases). Trimming shortened V by 6 bases and J by 4 bases, and 15 bases separated the two germline ends. The V gene's germline CDR1 is SQVTM and CDR2 ANQGSEA. CDR3 length equals 14 residues. CDR3 nucleotides: TGCAGCGTCGCCCCAACAGGGCCCACCGGGGAGCTGTTTTTT. Its protein is CSVAPTGPTGELFF.

This chain joins TRBV5-1 and TRBJ1-6, with a possible D match to TRBD1 (5 bases). The CDR3 is 15 residues long. V lost 0 bases and J lost 6, with 10 bases in between. From germline, CDR1 is SGHRS and CDR2 YFSETQ. CDR3 coding DNA: TGCGCCAGCAGCTTGGGGGGCGTAACTAATTCACCCCTCCACTTT. Translating it yields CASSLGGVTNSPLHF.

The chain recombines TRBV3-1 (or the pseudogene TRBV3-2) with TRBJ2-7; possibly TRBD1 for D (5 bases). The CDR3 consists of 13 residues. Germline CDR1 reads LGHDT; CDR2 reads YNNKEL (reference sequence). V lost 0 bases to trimming and J lost 4 bases, with 7 bases between them. CDR3 nucleotides: TGTGCCAGCAGCCAAGACCCAGGGTACGAGCAGTACTTC. Translated, it gives CASSQDPGYEQYF.

V is TRBV7-2 and J is TRBJ1-1; TRBD1 is a possible D gene (6 bases). Looked up from germline, CDR1 is SGHTA and CDR2 is FQGNSA. CDR3 length: 14 residues. The germline V and J ends were trimmed by 5 bases and 1 base, with 11 bases remaining between them. CDR3 sequence: CASSNRVSNTEAFF. CDR3 bases: TGTGCCAGCAGCAACAGGGTGTCGAACACTGAAGCTTTCTTT.

V is TRBV28 and J is TRBJ1-5; maybe TRBD1 (5 bases). V was clipped by 6 bases and J by 0 bases, with 21 bases between them. CDR3 length: 18 amino acids. CDR1 and CDR2 from the germline V gene are MDHEN and SYDVKM. Here the CDR3 DNA reads TGTGCCAGCAGACCACTCACCTTCACAGGCTATAGCAATCAGCCCCAGCATTTT. This codes for CASRPLTFTGYSNQPQHF.

This clone was observed a few times. The chain links TRBV9 to TRBJ1-6; 9 bases match TRBD1. Germline lookup yields CDR1 SGDLS and CDR2 YYNGEE. Losses at the gene ends were 1 base for V and 9 bases for J; bases not matched to a gene: 5. This CDR3 spans 15 amino acids. Here the CDR3 DNA reads TGTGCCAGCAGCGTACTGGGACAGGGTATTTCACCCCTCCACTTT. Encoded protein: CASSVLGQGISPLHF.

Details on this clone: Distinct nucleotide sequences in the sample also encode this CDR3. The genes are TRBV9 and TRBJ1-1; the D gene is possibly TRBD1 (6 bases). The CDR3 has 14 amino acids. V was trimmed by 2 bases and J by 1 base, leaving 9 bases between them. Per the germline V gene, CDR1 is SGDLS and CDR2 is YYNGEE. The CDR3 sequence is CASSVRQENTEAFF. The CDR3 DNA reads as TGTGCCAGCAGCGTGCGACAGGAGAACACTGAAGCTTTCTTT.

The chain couples TRBV7-9 to TRBJ2-7; 7 bases are shared with TRBD1. Germline values: CDR1 SEHNR, CDR2 FQNEAQ (reference sequence). The junction had 13 bases not matched to a gene; V was cut back by 6 bases and J by 2 bases. CDR3 size: 16 residues. In DNA form, the CDR3 reads TGTGCCAGCAGTTTTCTACAGGGGTCTTCAGCCTACGAGCAGTACTTC. Translated, it gives CASSFLQGSSAYEQYF.

The chain combines TRBV28 with TRBJ1-6; 7 bases agree with TRBD1. V gave up 4 bases and J gave up 6 bases; unmatched junction bases: 9. The CDR3 runs to 16 residues. Germline V gene sequence: CDR1 MDHEN, CDR2 SYDVKM. The CDR3 DNA sequence: TGTGCCAGCAGTTCCACTCTCGGGACAGTTAATTCACCCCTCCACTTT. Amino acids: CASSSTLGTVNSPLHF.

This clone was observed a single time. This chain uses TRBV7-9 with TRBJ1-4, with 7 bases aligning to TRBD1. The germline V gene encodes CDR1 SEHNR and CDR2 FQNEAQ (reference sequence). V shed 5 bases and J 7 bases; nucleotides not matched to a gene: 4. This CDR3 is built from 13 residues. The CDR3 protein is CASSTGTVEKLFF. CDR3 bases: TGTGCCAGCAGCACAGGGACAGTTGAAAAACTGTTTTTT.

The chain has TRBV3-1 (or the pseudogene TRBV3-2) and TRBJ1-2; TRBD1 is a possible D gene (5 bases). The CDR3 sequence is 13 residues long. The germline V gene has CDR1 LGHDT and CDR2 YNNKEL (reference sequence). Trimming took 2 bases from V and 11 from J, leaving 15 bases between them. CDR3 coding DNA: TGTGCCAGCAGCCAATGGGGGGGGTTTGATTACACCTTC. Translation gives CASSQWGGFDYTF.

V is TRBV7-3 and J is TRBJ2-2; D unclear. The CDR3 loop spans 11 amino acids. Germline V gene data show CDR1 as SGHTA and CDR2 as FQGTGA. The germline V and J ends were trimmed by 4 bases and 7 bases, with 4 bases remaining between them. CDR3 bases: TGTGCCAGCAGCTCACACGGGGAGCTGTTTTTT. Translated: CASSSHGELFF.

The chain joins TRBV27 to TRBJ1-2, with 10 bases identical to TRBD1. V was clipped by 5 bases and J by 4 bases; unmatched bases: 7. CDR1 is MNHEY and CDR2 is SMNVEV in the germline V gene (reference sequence). The CDR3 length is 15 residues. CDR3 sequence: CASSARQGAIYGYTF. CDR3 nucleotides: TGTGCCAGCAGTGCCAGACAGGGGGCCATCTATGGCTACACCTTC.

The V gene is TRBV19, the J gene TRBJ2-3, with 14 positions matching TRBD2. Germline CDR1 LNHDA, CDR2 SQIVND (reference sequence). CDR3 length: 16 amino acids. V was clipped by 5 bases and J by 6 bases; unmatched bases: 7. The CDR3 DNA sequence: TGTGCCAGTAGTCCCGGACTAGCGGGGGGCCGGGATACGCAGTATTTT. This translates into CASSPGLAGGRDTQYF.

The chain carries TRBV11-1 and TRBJ2-3; TRBD2 matches 14 bases. CDR1 and CDR2 (germline): SGHAT, FQDESV (reference sequence). V lost 5 bases, J lost 5 bases, and 3 bases stayed unmatched. The CDR3 has 15 amino acids. CDR3 in DNA: TGTGCCAGCAGCCGCGGACTAGCGGGGGGAGATACGCAGTATTTT. Protein product: CASSRGLAGGDTQYF.

V usage is TRBV14 and J usage is TRBJ2-1, with 12 nucleotides matching TRBD2. The trim removed 2 bases at V and 6 bases at J, leaving 5 bases unmatched. CDR1 is SGHDN, CDR2 FVKESK, per germline. The CDR3 totals 16 residues. For the CDR3, the DNA is TGTGCCAGCAGCCAAACTAGCGGGGGGTGGGCCAATGAGCAGTTCTTC. It codes for CASSQTSGGWANEQFF.

The DNA for the CDR3 is TGTGCCAGCAGTTCGCCGGGGACGGGAGTAAACACTGAAGCTTTCTTT. This encodes CASSSPGTGVNTEAFF. The chain recombines TRBV6-5 with TRBJ1-1, with D tentatively TRBD1 (5 bases). This CDR3 has 16 amino acids. Germline CDR1 MNHEY, CDR2 SVGAGI. V gave up 4 bases and J gave up 2 bases, with 17 bases separating them.

This clone was found a few times. V usage is TRBV11-2 and J usage is TRBJ2-2; TRBD1 might be the D (5 bases). V was cut by 6 bases and J by 5 bases, with 16 bases left in between. CDR3 length equals 15 residues. Germline assignment: CDR1 SGHAT and CDR2 FQNNGV. CDR3 loop: CASSPGLAGTGELFF. For the CDR3, the DNA is TGTGCCAGCAGTCCAGGGCTGGCAGGGACCGGGGAGCTGTTTTTT.

The chain joins TRBV11-3 to TRBJ2-2, with D possibly being TRBD2 (6 bases). Trimming left V 4 bases short and J 5 bases short, with 8 bases between. The CDR3 is 13 residues long. Germline V gives CDR1 SGHNT, CDR2 YENEEA. The CDR3 protein is CASSWSGTGELFF. For the CDR3, the DNA is TGTGCCAGCAGCTGGAGCGGGACCGGGGAGCTGTTTTTT.